This TCR beta chain was observed in a study of blood T cell repertoires in COVID-19. Clones were read by immunoSEQ multiplex PCR, and TCRdb kept only the in-frame ones, dropping some. The table includes roughly 290,000 clones, approximately 84% detected once. The J segment lost 6 bases and the V segment lost 0 bases, leaving 1 base of the junction unmatched. The CDR3 totals 14 residues. The germline CDR1 and CDR2 sequences are LGHNA and YNFKEQ. This clone was counted once. This chain uses TRBV4-2 with TRBJ2-7, with 11 bases that match TRBD1. The source is a person aged 70 to 80 with COVID-19, enrolled during active disease. The specimen sequenced was peripheral blood. Written as DNA, the CDR3 is TGTGCCAGCAGCCAAGAGGGGACAGGGGGCGAGCAGTACTTC. Residues: CASSQEGTGGEQYF.